The table lists the clone carrying this T cell receptor (beta chain) with a count of one. This entry is derived from a study of control samples from healthy donors and cancer patients. This CDR3 comprises 16 residues. Germline assignment: CDR1 SGHAT and CDR2 FQNNGV. V lost 5 bases and J lost 4, with 20 bases in between. Produced via immunoSEQ multiplex PCR; TCRdb's table is partial and in-frame only. The profile shows 120,000 or so clones, about 83% of them singletons. Sequenced sample: blood. The chain combines TRBV11-2 with TRBJ2-5; D not resolved. The receptor was isolated from a man aged 30 to 39 in good health. CDR3 region: CASSPFTGRLRETQYF. CDR3 sequence (DNA): TGTGCCAGCAGCCCTTTTACGGGCAGGCTACGAGAGACCCAGTACTTC. Complete variable domain (other parts from reference TRBV11-2 and TRBJ2-5): EAGVAQSPRYKIIEKRQSVAFWCNPISGHATLYWYQQILGQGPKLLIQFQNNGVVDDSQLPKDRFSAERLKGVDSTLKIQPAKLEDSAVYLCASSPFTGRLRETQYFGPGTRLLVL.